This T cell receptor beta chain was sequenced in a study of blood T cell repertoires in COVID-19. Overall study: Sample material is recorded as cDNA or gDNA derived from T cells, B-cell-depleted T cells, or PBMCs.

CDR3 length: 14 residues. Germline CDR1 reads MNHEY; CDR2 reads SVGAGI. V lost 9 bases, J lost 7 bases, and 10 bases stayed unmatched. Authors' processing steps: Amplification of reference gene primers was used by the study to estimate nucleated cell counts. Some clones are missing from TCRdb's copy, which holds only in-frame ones; the method was immunoSEQ multiplex PCR. V, J and clone size derive from that table, while D and trimming were established from the DNA sequence. This table holds 450,000 to 500,000 clones, approximately 90% found once. The sequence was collected from a woman aged 60-75 years who had recovered from COVID-19. Sequencing was done on a sample of PBMCs or T cells enriched from blood (not recorded which). This chain uses TRBV6-5 with TRBJ2-1; 9 nucleotides align to TRBD2. The CDR3 spells CASGGGGARNEQFF. The CDR3 DNA follows: TGTGCCAGTGGTGGCGGGGGGGCGAGGAATGAGCAGTTCTTC.